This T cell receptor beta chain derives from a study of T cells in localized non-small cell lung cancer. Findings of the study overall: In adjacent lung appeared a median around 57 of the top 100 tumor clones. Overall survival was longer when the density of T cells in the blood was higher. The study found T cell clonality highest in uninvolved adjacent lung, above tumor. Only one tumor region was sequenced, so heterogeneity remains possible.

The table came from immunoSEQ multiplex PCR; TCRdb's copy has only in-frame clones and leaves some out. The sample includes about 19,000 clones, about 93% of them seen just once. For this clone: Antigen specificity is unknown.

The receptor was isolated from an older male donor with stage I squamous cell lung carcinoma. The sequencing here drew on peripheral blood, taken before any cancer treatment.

The CDR3 DNA reads TGTGCCAGCAGCTTAGATGAGGTCCTCGGGCCCCAGCATTTT. Translating gives CASSLDEVLGPQHF. The chain couples TRBV7-8 to TRBJ1-5; unclear D gene. V lost 1 base to trimming and J lost 9 bases, with 13 bases between them. Germline V gene sequence: CDR1 SGHVS, CDR2 FQNEAQ. This CDR3 is 14 amino acids long.